The subject of this entry is one TCR beta chain. Trimming removed 3 bases from V and 13 bases from J; junction bases left unmatched: 6. The germline V gene has CDR1 SGHAT and CDR2 FQNNGV. This CDR3 is built from 12 residues. The entry originates in a study of T cells in tuberculosis. As to time point: new active TB diagnosis, blood taken before or within 7 days of starting treatment. Sequencing was performed with immunoSEQ multiplex PCR; in TCRdb, only in-frame clones are kept and a portion is missing. This sample carries tens of thousands of clones, roughly 88% of them seen once, and the ten largest clones take around 5.2%.

The V and J genes are TRBV11-2 and TRBJ2-1; 7 positions agree with TRBD2. The clonotype originates from an adult with tuberculosis. The sample was PBMCs, taken at tuberculosis diagnosis. The CDR3 nucleotides are TGTGCCAGCAGCTTGAGAGGGACTATTCAGTTCTTC. Its translation is CASSLRGTIQFF.